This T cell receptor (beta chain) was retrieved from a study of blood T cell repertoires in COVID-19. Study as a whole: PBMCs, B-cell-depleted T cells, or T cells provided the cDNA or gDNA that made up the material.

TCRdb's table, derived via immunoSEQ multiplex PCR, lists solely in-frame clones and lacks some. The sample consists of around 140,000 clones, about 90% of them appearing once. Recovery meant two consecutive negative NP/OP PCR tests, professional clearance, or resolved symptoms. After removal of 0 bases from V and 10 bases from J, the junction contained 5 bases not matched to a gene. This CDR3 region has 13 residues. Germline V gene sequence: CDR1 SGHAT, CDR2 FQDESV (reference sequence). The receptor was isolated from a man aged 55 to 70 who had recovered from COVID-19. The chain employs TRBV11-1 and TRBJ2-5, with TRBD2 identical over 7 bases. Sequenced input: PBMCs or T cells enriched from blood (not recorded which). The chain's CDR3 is CASSLAGGSGQYF. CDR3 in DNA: TGTGCCAGCAGCTTAGCCGGGGGGTCGGGCCAGTACTTC.